The clone carrying this T cell receptor (beta chain) was seen a handful of times. The antigen is undetermined. CDR3 length: 13 residues. Germline V gene lookup returns CDR1 MNHEY and CDR2 SMNVEV (reference sequence). Trimming pared 5 bases from V and 6 bases from J, leaving 14 bases between. TCRdb recomputed calls from the 5' RACE reads with MiXCR, one row per CDR3 protein. Here the sample spans approximately 230,000 distinct CDR3 sequences, around 6.5% being singletons. This record comes from a study of identical twins. Points from the study as a whole: Clonotypes of the beta chain that were abundant in cord blood carried fewer insertions (memory repertoires showed none).

Another study also made use of these data, one on T cells expressing NK-cell markers. That investigation notes: Obtained from sorted CD3+CD56+NKG2C+, CD3+CD56+NKG2C- and CD3+CD56-NKG2C+ T cells were the TCR beta repertoires. The contribution of dominant NKG2C+ clonotypes to CD8+ T cells in five to seven donors was about 1.0-7.5%.

The clonotype originates from a young woman in good health. Sequences were obtained from CD8+ T cells sorted from blood. V gene TRBV27 combines with J gene TRBJ2-7; D is possibly TRBD1 (5 bases). CDR3 nucleotide sequence: TGTGCCAGCAGTCCCCCCTTAGGGGCCGAGCAGTACTTC. This encodes CASSPPLGAEQYF.